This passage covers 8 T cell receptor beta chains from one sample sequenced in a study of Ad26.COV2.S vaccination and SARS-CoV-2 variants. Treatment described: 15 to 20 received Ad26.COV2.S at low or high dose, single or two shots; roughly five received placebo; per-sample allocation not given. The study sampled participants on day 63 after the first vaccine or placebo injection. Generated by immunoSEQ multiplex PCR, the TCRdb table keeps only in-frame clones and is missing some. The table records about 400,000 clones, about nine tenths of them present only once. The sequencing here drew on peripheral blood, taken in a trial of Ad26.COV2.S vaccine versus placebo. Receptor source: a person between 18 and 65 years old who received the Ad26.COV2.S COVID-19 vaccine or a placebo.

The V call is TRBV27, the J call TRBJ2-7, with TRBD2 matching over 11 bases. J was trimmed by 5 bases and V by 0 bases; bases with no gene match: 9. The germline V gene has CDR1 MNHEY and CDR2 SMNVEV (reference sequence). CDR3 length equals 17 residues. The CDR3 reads CASSLSPPTSGKDEQYF. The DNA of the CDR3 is TGTGCCAGCAGTTTATCCCCTCCGACTAGCGGGAAGGACGAGCAGTACTTC.

In nucleotides, the CDR3 is TGTGCCAGCAGTCTGACTAGCGGTACCTACGAGCAGTACTTC. Protein sequence: CASSLTSGTYEQYF. This chain connects TRBV7-9 to TRBJ2-7; TRBD2 matches 9 bases. This CDR3 spans 14 amino acids. Germline V gene lookup returns CDR1 SEHNR and CDR2 FQNEAQ (reference sequence). With V trimmed by 6 bases and J by 2 bases, 5 bases remained unmatched. Supplemented by reference TRBV7-9 and TRBJ2-7, the full variable domain reads DTGVSQNPRHKITKRGQNVTFRCDPISEHNRLYWYRQTLGQGPEFLTYFQNEAQLEKSRLLSDRFSAERPKGSFSTLEIQRTEQGDSAMYLCASSLTSGTYEQYFGPGTRLTVT.

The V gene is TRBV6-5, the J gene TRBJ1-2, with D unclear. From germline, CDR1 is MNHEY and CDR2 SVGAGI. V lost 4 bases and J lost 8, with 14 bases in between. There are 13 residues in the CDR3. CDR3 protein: CASSSPPGGGYTF. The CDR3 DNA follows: TGTGCCAGCAGTTCCCCACCCGGAGGAGGCTACACCTTC.

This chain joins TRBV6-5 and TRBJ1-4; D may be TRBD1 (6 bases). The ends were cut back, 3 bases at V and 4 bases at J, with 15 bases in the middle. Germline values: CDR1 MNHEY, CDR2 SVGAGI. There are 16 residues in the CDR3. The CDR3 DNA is TGTGCCAGCAGTTATTCAAGGACAGCCTATAATGAAAAACTGTTTTTT. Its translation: CASSYSRTAYNEKLFF.

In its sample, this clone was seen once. The CDR3 sequence is CASSLAGGTTNEKLFF. Written as DNA, the CDR3 is TGTGCCAGCAGCCTGGCCGGGGGTACAACTAATGAAAAACTGTTTTTT. The chain uses TRBV3-1 (or the pseudogene TRBV3-2) and TRBJ1-4; TRBD1 is a possible D gene (5 bases). Trimming stripped 4 bases from V and 0 bases from J, with 12 bases between. CDR1 and CDR2 (germline): LGHDT, YNNKEL (reference sequence). The CDR3 runs 16 residues.

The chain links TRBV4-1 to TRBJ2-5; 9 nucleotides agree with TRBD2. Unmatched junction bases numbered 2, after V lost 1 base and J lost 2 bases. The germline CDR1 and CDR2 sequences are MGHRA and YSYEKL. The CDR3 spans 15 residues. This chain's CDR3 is CASSQGLAGQETQYF. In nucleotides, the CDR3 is TGCGCCAGCAGCCAAGGTCTAGCGGGACAAGAGACCCAGTACTTC.

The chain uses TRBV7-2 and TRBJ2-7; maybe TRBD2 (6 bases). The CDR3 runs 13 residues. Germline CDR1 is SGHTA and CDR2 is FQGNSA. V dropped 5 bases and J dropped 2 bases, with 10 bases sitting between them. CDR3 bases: TGTGCCAGCAGCAACGGGGGAACCTACGAGCAGTACTTC. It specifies CASSNGGTYEQYF.

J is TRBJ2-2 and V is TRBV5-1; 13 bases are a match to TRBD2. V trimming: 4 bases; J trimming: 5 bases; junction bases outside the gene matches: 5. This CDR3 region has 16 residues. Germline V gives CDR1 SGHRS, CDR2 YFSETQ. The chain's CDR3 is CASSEGLAGSTGELFF. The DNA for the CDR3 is TGCGCCAGCAGCGAGGGACTAGCGGGATCGACCGGGGAGCTGTTTTTT.